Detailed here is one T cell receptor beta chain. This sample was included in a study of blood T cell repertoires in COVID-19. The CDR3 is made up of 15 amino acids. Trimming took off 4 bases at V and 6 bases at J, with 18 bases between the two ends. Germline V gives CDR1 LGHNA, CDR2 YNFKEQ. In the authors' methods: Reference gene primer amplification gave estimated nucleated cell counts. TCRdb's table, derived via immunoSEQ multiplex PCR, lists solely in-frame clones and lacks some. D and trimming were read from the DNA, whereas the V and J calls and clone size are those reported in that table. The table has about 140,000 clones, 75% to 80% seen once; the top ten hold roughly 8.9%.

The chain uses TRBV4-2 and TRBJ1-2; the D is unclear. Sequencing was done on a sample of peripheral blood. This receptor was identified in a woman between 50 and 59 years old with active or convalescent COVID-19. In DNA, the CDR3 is TGTGCCAGCAGCCCCACCCCTCCAGGTTCTCATGGCTACACCTTC. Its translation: CASSPTPPGSHGYTF.